The T cell receptor beta chain under discussion was sequenced for a study of cytomegalovirus exposure and HLA in healthy donors. Study-level results: A few of the chains that were CMV-associated were confirmed in vitro to be specific for CMV antigens. The study flagged about 150 TCR beta chains as cytomegalovirus-associated. Earlier analysis looked at TCR beta V segments, and most were productive about 90% or about 30% of the time.

On this clone: Its antigen remains unknown.

The PCR made use of 60 Vbeta and 13 Jbeta primers. Original processing methods: In a later analysis, around 11 million of 60 million to 80 million unique beta chains occurred in at least two donors. Sequencing was performed with immunoSEQ multiplex PCR; in TCRdb, only in-frame clones are kept and a portion is missing. V, J and clone size are those of that table, while D and trimming were read from the DNA. The table records some 110,000 clones, 75% of them present only once. Between the trimmed V and J ends, which lost 4 bases and 1 base, there was a span of 11 bases. This CDR3 contains 14 residues. CDR1 and CDR2 (germline): SGHNT, YYREEE (reference sequence).

This TCR was recovered from a male donor in good health and CMV-seropositive. The genes are TRBV5-4 and TRBJ2-5; the D is unclear. The sample taken for sequencing was PBMCs. The CDR3 region has the DNA TGTGCCAGCAGCCTTGCTCAGGCCCAAGAGACCCAGTACTTC. Translated, it gives CASSLAQAQETQYF.